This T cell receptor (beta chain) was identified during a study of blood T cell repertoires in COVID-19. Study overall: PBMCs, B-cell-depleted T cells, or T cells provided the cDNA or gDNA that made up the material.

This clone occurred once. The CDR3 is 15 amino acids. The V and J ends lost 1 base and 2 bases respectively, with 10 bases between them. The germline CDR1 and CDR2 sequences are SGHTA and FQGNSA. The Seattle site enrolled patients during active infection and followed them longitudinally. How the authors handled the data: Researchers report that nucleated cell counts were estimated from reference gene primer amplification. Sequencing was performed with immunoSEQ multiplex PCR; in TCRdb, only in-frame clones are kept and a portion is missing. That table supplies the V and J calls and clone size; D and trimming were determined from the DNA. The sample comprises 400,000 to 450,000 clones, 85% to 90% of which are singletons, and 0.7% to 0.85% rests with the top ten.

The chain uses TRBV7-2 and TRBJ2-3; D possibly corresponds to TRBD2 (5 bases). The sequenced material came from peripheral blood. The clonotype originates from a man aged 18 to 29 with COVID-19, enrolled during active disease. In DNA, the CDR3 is TGTGCCAGCAGCTTAGTGGCGGGTCCCACAGATACGCAGTATTTT. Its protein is CASSLVAGPTDTQYF.